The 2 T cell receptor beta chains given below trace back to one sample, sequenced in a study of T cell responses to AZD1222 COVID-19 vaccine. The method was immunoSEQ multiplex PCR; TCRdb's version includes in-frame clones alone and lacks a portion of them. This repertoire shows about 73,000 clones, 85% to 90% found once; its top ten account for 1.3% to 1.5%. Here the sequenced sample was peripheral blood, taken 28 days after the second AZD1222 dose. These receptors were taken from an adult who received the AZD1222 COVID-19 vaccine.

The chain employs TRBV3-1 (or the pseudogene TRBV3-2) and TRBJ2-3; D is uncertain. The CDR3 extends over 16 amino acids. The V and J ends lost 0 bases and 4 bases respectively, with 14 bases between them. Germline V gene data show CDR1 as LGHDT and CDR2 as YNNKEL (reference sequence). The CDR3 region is CASSQEVLWGPDTQYF. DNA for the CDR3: TGTGCCAGCAGCCAAGAGGTGCTCTGGGGTCCAGATACGCAGTATTTT.

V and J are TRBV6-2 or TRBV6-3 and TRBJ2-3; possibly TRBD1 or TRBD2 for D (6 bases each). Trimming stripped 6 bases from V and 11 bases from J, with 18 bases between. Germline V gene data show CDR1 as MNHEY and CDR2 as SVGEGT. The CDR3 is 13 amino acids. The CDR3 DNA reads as TGTGCCAGCAGCCCCCGTCCGGGGGCCCGGCAGTATTTT. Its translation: CASSPRPGARQYF.